The clone carrying this T cell receptor beta chain was observed a handful of times. Its matching antigen is unknown. Around 9.1 x 10^4 TCR templates per sample were sequenced. Measured with immunoSEQ multiplex PCR; TCRdb has only the in-frame clones, and not every one. The sample contains some 100,000 clones, 75% to 95% of which appear only once. This record belongs to a study of siplizumab effects on memory and regulatory T cells. Points from the study as a whole: Major contributors to the alloresponse seemed to be naive T cells, which also appeared more diverse than memory cells. The Treg-derived share of mappable alloreactive CD4+ clones averaged 68.8% with siplizumab and approximately 28% in controls.

The length of the CDR3 is 15 residues. In germline, CDR1 is SEHNR, CDR2 FQNEAQ (reference sequence). The ends were cut back, 5 bases at V and 5 bases at J, with 18 bases in the middle. The J gene is TRBJ1-2, the V gene TRBV7-9; D unclear. Sequencing input: CD4+ T cells sorted from blood. The receptor comes from a human donor in good health. Some clones in this sample may be carry-over from other donors' samples. This CDR3 is CASSQEPEDGYGYTF. The CDR3 nucleotides read TGTGCCAGCAGCCAAGAACCCGAGGACGGATATGGCTACACCTTC.